This is a list of T cell receptor beta chains from one sample in a study of blood T cell repertoires in COVID-19. Data came from immunoSEQ multiplex PCR; TCRdb stores just in-frame clones and leaves some out. Counted here are about 230,000 clones, 83% occurring once; the ten biggest clones make up around 6.8%. The sequenced sample was peripheral blood. The source of these receptors is a woman between 50 and 59 years old with acute or convalescent COVID-19. Each CDR3 is given with its conserved first and last residue. Each record gives: clone size, J gene, D gene, V gene, CDR3 DNA, CDR3 protein. D genes are given only for firm matches. Not every row has a clone size; where given, it reads once, few, many or a size class.

>.|TRBJ1-2|TRBD1|TRBV4-1
TGCGCCAGCAGCCAGGGACAGGTTAACTATGGCTACACCTTC
CASSQGQVNYGYTF
>.|TRBJ1-2|TRBD1|TRBV28
TGTGCCAGCCGACTGGGCGGACAGGGCTACTACACCTTC
CASRLGGQGYYTF
>.|TRBJ2-1|TRBD2|TRBV7-9
TGTGCCAGCAGCGCCAGGACTAGCGGGGCTTACAATGAGCAGTTCTTC
CASSARTSGAYNEQFF
>few|TRBJ1-1|.|TRBV2
TGTGCCAGCATCTGGAGGAGGAACACTGAAGCTTTCTTT
CASIWRRNTEAFF
>few|TRBJ1-1|.|TRBV24-1
TGTGCCACCAGTGATTTAACAGGGAACACTGAAGCTTTCTTT
CATSDLTGNTEAFF
>.|TRBJ1-4|.|TRBV9
TGTGCCAGCAGCGCCGCTGGCCGGGAGGGGCCCGCTAATGAAAAACTGTTTTTT
CASSAAGREGPANEKLFF
>.|TRBJ2-7|.|TRBV9
TGTGCCAGCAGCGTAAGCGGGGACATGGACCACGAGCAGTACTTC
CASSVSGDMDHEQYF
>.|TRBJ2-7|.|TRBV2
TGTGCCAGCCGAACCGAGGACACCGTTGTAGAGCAGTACTTC
CASRTEDTVVEQYF
>.|TRBJ2-7|TRBD2|TRBV11-2
TGTGCCAGCAGCTTAGCTTCTAGCGGGAGCTCCTACGAGCAGTACTTC
CASSLASSGSSYEQYF
>.|TRBJ1-2|.|TRBV27
TGTGCCAGCAGTTCATCTGGGGGGGCGGACTATGGCTACACCTTC
CASSSSGGADYGYTF
>.|TRBJ1-2|TRBD1|TRBV7-2
TGTGCCAGCAGCTCCGGAACCGGGACAGGGAGTCGGGGCTACACCTTC
CASSSGTGTGSRGYTF
>many|TRBJ2-2|TRBD1|TRBV5-1
TGCGCCAGCGGGGGACAGGGGTCCACCGGGGAGCTGTTTTTT
CASGGQGSTGELFF
>.|TRBJ1-5|.|TRBV6-5
TGTGCCAGCACGGTCCGTAGCAATCAGCCCCAGCATTTT
CASTVRSNQPQHF
>.|TRBJ2-1|TRBD2|TRBV4-1
TGCGCCAGCAGCCAAGAAATAGCGGGGTCCGTCAATGAGCAGTTCTTC
CASSQEIAGSVNEQFF
>.|TRBJ2-7|TRBD1|TRBV15
TGTGCCACCAGCAGAGGAGGGCAGGGGGCCTACGAGCAGTACTTC
CATSRGGQGAYEQYF
>.|TRBJ1-6|.|TRBV28
TGTGCCAGCAGTTTAGGTCAGGGGAATTCACCCCTCCACTTT
CASSLGQGNSPLHF